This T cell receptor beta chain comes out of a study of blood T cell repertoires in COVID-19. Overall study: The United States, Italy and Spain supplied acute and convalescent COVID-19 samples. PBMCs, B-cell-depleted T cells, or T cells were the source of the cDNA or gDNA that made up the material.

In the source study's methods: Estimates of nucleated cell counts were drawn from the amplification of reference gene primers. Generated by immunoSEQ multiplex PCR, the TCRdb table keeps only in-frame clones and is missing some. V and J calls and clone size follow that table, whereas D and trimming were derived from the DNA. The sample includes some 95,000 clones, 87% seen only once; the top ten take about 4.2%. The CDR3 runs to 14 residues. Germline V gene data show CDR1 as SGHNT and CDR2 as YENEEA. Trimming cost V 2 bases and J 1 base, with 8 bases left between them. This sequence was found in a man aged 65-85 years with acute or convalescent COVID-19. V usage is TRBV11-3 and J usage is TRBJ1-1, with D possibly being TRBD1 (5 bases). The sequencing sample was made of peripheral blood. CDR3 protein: CASSLSGGNTEAFF. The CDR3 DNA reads TGTGCCAGCAGCTTATCCGGGGGGAACACTGAAGCTTTCTTT.